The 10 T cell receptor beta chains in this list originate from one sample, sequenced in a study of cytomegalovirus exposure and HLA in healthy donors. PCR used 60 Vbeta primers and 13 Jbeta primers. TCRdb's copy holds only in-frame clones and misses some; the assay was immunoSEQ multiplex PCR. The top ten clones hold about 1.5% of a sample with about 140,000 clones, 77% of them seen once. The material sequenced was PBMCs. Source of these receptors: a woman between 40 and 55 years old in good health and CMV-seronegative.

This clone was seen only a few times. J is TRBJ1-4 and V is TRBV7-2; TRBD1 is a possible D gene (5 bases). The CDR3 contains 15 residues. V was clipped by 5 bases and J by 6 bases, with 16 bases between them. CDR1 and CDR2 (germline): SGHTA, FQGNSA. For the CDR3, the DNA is TGTGCCAGCAGCCATTACCTAGGGACTGATGAAAAACTGTTTTTT. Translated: CASSHYLGTDEKLFF.

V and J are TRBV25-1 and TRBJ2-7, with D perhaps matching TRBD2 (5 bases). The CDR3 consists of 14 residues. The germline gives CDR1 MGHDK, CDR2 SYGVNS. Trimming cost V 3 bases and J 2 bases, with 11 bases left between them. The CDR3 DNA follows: TGTGCCAGCAGTGACCCCACTAGTACCTACGAGCAGTACTTC. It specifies CASSDPTSTYEQYF.

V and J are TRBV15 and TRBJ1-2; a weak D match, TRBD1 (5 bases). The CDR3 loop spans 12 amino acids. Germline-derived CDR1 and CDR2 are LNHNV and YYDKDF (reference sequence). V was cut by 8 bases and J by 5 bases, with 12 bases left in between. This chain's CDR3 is CATGGGPYGYTF. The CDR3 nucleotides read TGTGCCACCGGGGGGGGTCCGTATGGCTACACCTTC.

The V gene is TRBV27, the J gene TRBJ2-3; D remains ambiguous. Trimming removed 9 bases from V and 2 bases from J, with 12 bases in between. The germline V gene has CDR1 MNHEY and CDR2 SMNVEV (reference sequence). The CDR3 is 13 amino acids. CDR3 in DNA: TGTGCCAGGGTGATAGTGATCACAGATACGCAGTATTTT. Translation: CARVIVITDTQYF.

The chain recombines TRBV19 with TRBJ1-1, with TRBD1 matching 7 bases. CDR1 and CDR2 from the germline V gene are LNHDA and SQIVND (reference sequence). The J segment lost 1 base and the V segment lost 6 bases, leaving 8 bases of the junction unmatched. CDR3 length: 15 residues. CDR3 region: CASRIDRERNTEAFF. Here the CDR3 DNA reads TGTGCCAGTAGGATTGACAGGGAACGGAACACTGAAGCTTTCTTT.

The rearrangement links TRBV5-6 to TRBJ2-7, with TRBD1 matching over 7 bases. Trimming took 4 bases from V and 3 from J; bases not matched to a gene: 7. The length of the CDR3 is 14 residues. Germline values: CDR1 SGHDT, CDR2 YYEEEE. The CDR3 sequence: CASSDGTAIYEQYF. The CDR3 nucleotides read TGTGCCAGCAGCGATGGGACAGCCATCTACGAGCAGTACTTC.

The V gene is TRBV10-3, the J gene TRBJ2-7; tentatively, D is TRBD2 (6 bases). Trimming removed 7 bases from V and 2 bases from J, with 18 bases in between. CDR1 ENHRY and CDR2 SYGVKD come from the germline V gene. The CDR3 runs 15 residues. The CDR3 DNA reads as TGTGCCATCAAGAGCGGCGGGGATCGGACCTACGAGCAGTACTTC. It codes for CAIKSGGDRTYEQYF.

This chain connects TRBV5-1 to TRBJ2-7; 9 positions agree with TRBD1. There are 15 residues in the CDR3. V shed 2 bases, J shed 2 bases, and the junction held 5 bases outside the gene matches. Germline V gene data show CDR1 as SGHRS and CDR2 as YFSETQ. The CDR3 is CASSFRDRAPYEQYF. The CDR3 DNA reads TGCGCCAGCAGCTTCCGGGACAGGGCGCCCTACGAGCAGTACTTC.

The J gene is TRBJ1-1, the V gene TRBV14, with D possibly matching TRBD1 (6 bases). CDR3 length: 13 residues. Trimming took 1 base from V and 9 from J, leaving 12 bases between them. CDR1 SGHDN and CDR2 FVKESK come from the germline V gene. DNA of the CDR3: TGTGCCAGCAGCCAAGGATCCGGGACACAAGCTTTCTTT. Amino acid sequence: CASSQGSGTQAFF.

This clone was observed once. Here the CDR3 DNA reads TGTGCCAGCAGCGGCCCCCCGGGTCAGCCCCAGCATTTT. As protein: CASSGPPGQPQHF. The genes are TRBV9 and TRBJ1-5; D not certain. From germline, CDR1 is SGDLS and CDR2 YYNGEE. V lost 3 bases to trimming and J lost 6 bases, with 10 bases between them. The CDR3 spans 13 residues.